This paragraph covers one TCR beta chain sequence. The data were taken from a study of blood T cell repertoires in COVID-19. Study-level information: The United States, Italy and Spain supplied acute and convalescent COVID-19 samples.

In the original workflow: Estimation of nucleated cell counts was performed using reference gene primer amplification. Profiled with immunoSEQ multiplex PCR; TCRdb holds only in-frame clones, not every one. For V, J and clone size, that table is used; D and trimming come from the DNA. Of 95,000 to 100,000 clones in the sample, more than 65% are singletons; the top ten hold around 10%. Germline assignment: CDR1 LGHNA and CDR2 YSLEER. The junction had 7 bases not matched to a gene; V was cut back by 0 bases and J by 12 bases. This CDR3 spans 13 amino acids. This clonotype was sampled from a woman at least 80 years old with acute or convalescent COVID-19. Sequenced sample: peripheral blood. The V and J genes are TRBV4-3 and TRBJ1-2, with TRBD1 matching over 7 bases. CDR3 nucleotides: TGCGCCAGCAGCCAAGAGGGCAGGGGGATGAACACCTTC. Protein product: CASSQEGRGMNTF.